The 19 T cell receptor beta chains below all came from one sample that was sequenced in a study of cytomegalovirus exposure and HLA in healthy donors. This PCR relied on a set of 60 Vbeta primers and 13 Jbeta primers. Data came from immunoSEQ multiplex PCR; TCRdb stores just in-frame clones and leaves some out. The repertoire holds roughly 170,000 clones, with 75% to 85% as singletons. Specimen: PBMCs. The receptors stem from a woman aged 45 to 65 in good health and CMV-seropositive.

This clone came up once. The chain joins TRBV5-1 to TRBJ2-2, with 8 bases matching TRBD1. The CDR3 extends over 15 amino acids. With 3 bases clipped from V and 4 bases from J, the junction kept 5 bases outside the gene matches. CDR1 and CDR2 (germline): SGHRS, YFSETQ. CDR3 amino acids: CASSSDRGGTGELFF. The CDR3, as DNA: TGCGCCAGCAGCTCCGACAGGGGAGGCACCGGGGAGCTGTTTTTT. Combining the CDR3 with reference TRBV5-1 and TRBJ2-2 gives the whole variable domain KAGVTQTPRYLIKTRGQQVTLSCSPISGHRSVSWYQQTPGQGLQFLFEYFSETQRNKGNFPGRFSGRQFSNSRSEMNVSTLELGDSALYLCASSSDRGGTGELFFGEGSRLTVL.

Turning to this clone: One end of the junction is discordant with germline, which a read error may explain. J is TRBJ1-3 and V is TRBV10-3; D perhaps matches TRBD1 (6 bases). This CDR3 is 13 amino acids long. Germline CDR1 and CDR2: ENHRY and SYGVKD. The CDR3 sequence: CAVRTGSGNTIYF. Written as DNA, the CDR3 is TGTGCCGTCAGAACAGGGTCTGGAAACACCATATATTTT.

The V call is TRBV5-1, the J call TRBJ1-4, with 7 nucleotides matching TRBD1. The CDR3 is 14 amino acids. V shed 5 bases, J shed 5 bases, and the junction held 6 bases outside the gene matches. Germline assignment: CDR1 SGHRS and CDR2 YFSETQ. CDR3 bases: TGCGCCAGCAGTACCGGGACAGAAAATGAAAAACTGTTTTTT. This gives the protein CASSTGTENEKLFF. Drawing the rest from reference TRBV5-1 and TRBJ1-4, the complete variable domain is KAGVTQTPRYLIKTRGQQVTLSCSPISGHRSVSWYQQTPGQGLQFLFEYFSETQRNKGNFPGRFSGRQFSNSRSEMNVSTLELGDSALYLCASSTGTENEKLFFGSGTQLSVL.

This sequence joins TRBV6-6 and TRBJ1-1; 10 bases agree with TRBD1. Germline trimming cut 3 bases from V and 3 bases from J; bases unmatched to any gene: 4. This CDR3 has 15 amino acids. Germline lookup yields CDR1 MNHNY and CDR2 SVGAGI (reference sequence). For the CDR3, the DNA is TGTGCCAGCAGTTATCGGGACAGGGGTTACACTGAAGCTTTCTTT. It translates to CASSYRDRGYTEAFF.

This chain uses TRBV7-9 with TRBJ1-1; D gene unclear. The CDR3 runs 9 residues. Trimming removed 10 bases from V and 11 bases from J, with 11 bases in between. Germline V gene lookup returns CDR1 SEHNR and CDR2 FQNEAQ (reference sequence). The CDR3 loop is CAISFEAFF. In nucleotides, the CDR3 is TGTGCCATCAGTTTTGAGGCTTTCTTT.

The V call is TRBV4-1, the J call TRBJ2-3; possible D gene TRBD1, 5 bases. Trimming left V 1 base short and J 3 bases short, with 8 bases between. CDR1 is MGHRA and CDR2 is YSYEKL in the germline V gene. CDR3 size: 14 residues. This CDR3 reads CASSQVQETDTQYF. The CDR3 DNA reads TGCGCCAGCAGCCAAGTACAGGAAACAGATACGCAGTATTTT.

The gene calls are TRBV2 and TRBJ1-2; TRBD1 aligns across 10 bases. The CDR3 contains 15 residues. Trimming removed 10 bases from V and 4 bases from J; junction bases left unmatched: 12. CDR1 and CDR2 from the germline V gene are SNHLY and FYNNEI. The CDR3 nucleotides read TGTGCCACCAAAAAAGGGACAGGGGAAGGCTATGGCTACACCTTC. Protein product: CATKKGTGEGYGYTF. Drawing the rest from reference TRBV2 and TRBJ1-2, the complete variable domain is EPEVTQTPSHQVTQMGQEVILRCVPISNHLYFYWYRQILGQKVEFLVSFYNNEISEKSEIFDDQFSVERPDGSNFTLKIRSTKLEDSAMYFCATKKGTGEGYGYTFGSGTRLTVV.

This clone was observed a handful of times. The rearrangement uses TRBV4-2 and TRBJ1-5; D unresolved. The CDR3 loop spans 13 amino acids. V lost 0 bases and J lost 4, with 4 bases in between. Looked up from germline, CDR1 is LGHNA and CDR2 is YNFKEQ. CDR3 in amino acids: CASSQDQNQPQHF. The CDR3 region has the DNA TGTGCCAGCAGCCAAGATCAGAATCAGCCCCAGCATTTT.

The V and J genes are TRBV6-5 and TRBJ1-1; D unresolved. V lost 0 bases, J lost 10 bases, and 9 bases lay in between. CDR1 and CDR2 from the germline V gene are MNHEY and SVGAGI. The CDR3 has 12 amino acids. CDR3 amino acids: CASSYSREIAFF. CDR3 DNA sequence: TGTGCCAGCAGTTACTCGAGAGAGATAGCTTTCTTT.

The chain links TRBV7-2 to TRBJ2-7; D ambiguous. The CDR3 covers 12 residues. Trimming removed 5 bases at V and 0 bases at J, with 5 bases between. From germline, CDR1 is SGHTA and CDR2 FQGNSA. The CDR3 DNA reads TGTGCCAGCAGCCCCTCCTCCTACGAGCAGTACTTC. Its protein product is CASSPSSYEQYF. The full variable domain, completed using reference TRBV7-2 and TRBJ2-7, is GAGVSQSPSNKVTEKGKDVELRCDPISGHTALYWYRQSLGQGLEFLIYFQGNSAPDKSGLPSDRFSAERTGGSVSTLTIQRTQQEDSAVYLCASSPSSYEQYFGPGTRLTVT.

This clone was observed a handful of times. The chain uses TRBV19 and TRBJ1-5; TRBD1 agrees at 10 bases. The CDR3 length is 17 residues. With 5 bases clipped from V and 6 bases from J, the junction kept 13 bases outside the gene matches. The V gene's germline CDR1 is LNHDA and CDR2 SQIVND (reference sequence). The CDR3 nucleotides are TGTGCCAGTAGTTGGGAACCGGGACAGGGGAGCGGTCAGCCCCAGCATTTT. Amino acids: CASSWEPGQGSGQPQHF.

The V call is TRBV29-1, the J call TRBJ2-1; D remains unclear. The V end lost 7 bases, the J end lost 6 bases, and 16 bases lay between the germline ends. The CDR3 sequence is 13 residues long. The germline gives CDR1 SQVTM, CDR2 ANQGSEA. The CDR3: CSASPRIFNEQFF. CDR3 DNA sequence: TGCAGCGCTTCCCCCAGGATTTTCAATGAGCAGTTCTTC.

V and J are TRBV19 and TRBJ2-2, with TRBD1 identical over 8 bases. The germline V gene encodes CDR1 LNHDA and CDR2 SQIVND (reference sequence). The CDR3 has 15 residues. Germline trimming cut 5 bases from V and 9 bases from J; bases unmatched to any gene: 11. Here the CDR3 DNA reads TGTGCCAGTAGTCCTGGACAGGGTACCGCCCGGGAGCTGTTTTTT. Translating gives CASSPGQGTARELFF.

The chain couples TRBV9 to TRBJ2-5, with D tentatively TRBD2 (7 bases). V lost 0 bases and J 4 bases, leaving 13 bases between the germline ends. Germline V gives CDR1 SGDLS, CDR2 YYNGEE. The CDR3 runs to 15 residues. The DNA of the CDR3 is TGTGCCAGCAGCGTAGAAGGGGGGGGAGGAGAGACCCAGTACTTC. It encodes CASSVEGGGGETQYF.

This chain links TRBV9 with TRBJ2-5, with 11 bases identical to TRBD1. Unmatched junction bases numbered 0, after V lost 0 bases and J lost 2 bases. CDR1 is SGDLS, CDR2 YYNGEE, per germline. This CDR3 contains 15 residues. The CDR3 DNA is TGTGCCAGCAGCGTAGGGGACAGGGGGCAAGAGACCCAGTACTTC. This translates into CASSVGDRGQETQYF. Full variable domain (rest looked up from reference TRBV9 and TRBJ2-5): DSGVTQTPKHLITATGQRVTLRCSPRSGDLSVYWYQQSLDQGLQFLIQYYNGEERAKGNILERFSAQQFPDLHSELNLSSLELGDSALYFCASSVGDRGQETQYFGPGTRLLVL.

The chain combines TRBV9 with TRBJ2-1; 11 positions match TRBD2. The CDR3 contains 17 residues. The V gene end was trimmed by 3 bases and the J gene end by 6 bases; junction bases not matched to a gene: 11. The germline V gene encodes CDR1 SGDLS and CDR2 YYNGEE. CDR3: CASSDKPLAGGSNEQFF. The CDR3 nucleotides read TGTGCCAGCAGCGACAAGCCCTTAGCGGGGGGGTCCAATGAGCAGTTCTTC.

This clone has only a few counts. V is TRBV6-4 and J is TRBJ2-7; 7 bases align to TRBD1. V shed 5 bases and J 0 bases; nucleotides not matched to a gene: 7. The CDR3 covers 15 residues. Germline V gene data show CDR1 as MRHNA and CDR2 as SNTAGT. The CDR3 nucleotides are TGTGCCAGCAGTTACACGGGACAGCCCTCCTACGAGCAGTACTTC. Translation: CASSYTGQPSYEQYF.

The table lists this clone with a count of one. This sequence joins TRBV30 and TRBJ1-2, with 8 bases lining up with TRBD1. J lost 5 bases, V lost 0 bases, and 5 bases had no gene match. The CDR3 covers 14 residues. Per germline, CDR1 GTSNPN and CDR2 SVGIG (reference sequence). This CDR3 reads CAWSVYRGTYGYTF. DNA of the CDR3: TGTGCCTGGAGTGTATACAGGGGGACTTATGGCTACACCTTC.

Points on this clone: Other DNA sequences in this sample translate to the same CDR3. The chain employs TRBV19 and TRBJ1-5; 7 positions match TRBD1. Germline lookup yields CDR1 LNHDA and CDR2 SQIVND (reference sequence). The CDR3 contains 14 residues. The V gene end was trimmed by 5 bases and the J gene end by 3 bases; junction bases not matched to a gene: 4. In nucleotides, the CDR3 is TGTGCCAGTAGTCGAACAGGGGTCAATCAGCCCCAGCATTTT. This codes for CASSRTGVNQPQHF.